This T cell receptor (beta chain) came from a study of cytomegalovirus exposure and HLA in healthy donors. Study information: Out of 150 million to 200 million T cells, an earlier analysis found about 100 million unique TCR beta sequences in total. Unique TCRs from HLA-typed donors, 75 million to 100 million of them, were held in an early data release. The study, taken as a whole, reports: Rare TCR sequences dominated, though some public TCRs recurred in many donors.

Per the germline V gene, CDR1 is SEHNR and CDR2 is FQNEAQ (reference sequence). The CDR3 contains 16 residues. With V trimmed by 5 bases and J by 1 base, 6 bases remained unmatched. This clone was recorded a few times. Its matching antigen is unknown. PCR was performed using 60 Vbeta and 13 Jbeta primers. Data came from immunoSEQ multiplex PCR; TCRdb stores just in-frame clones and leaves some out. The sample holds roughly 120,000 clones, roughly 79% seen once. The rearrangement joins TRBV7-9 to TRBJ1-2; 11 nucleotides align to TRBD1. The source material was PBMCs. The sequence derives from a woman under 40 in good health and CMV-seronegative. For the CDR3, the DNA is TGTGCCAGCAGCCAGGGACAGGGGGAGGATAACTATGGCTACACCTTC. Its translation is CASSQGQGEDNYGYTF.